These T cell receptor beta chains were read from a single sample in a study of control samples from healthy donors and cancer patients. This table comes from immunoSEQ multiplex PCR, and its TCRdb copy is limited to in-frame clones, with some not included. This table holds around 170,000 clones, around nine tenths found once. Material: blood. The receptors here all came from a woman aged 25 to 39 in good health. CDR3s include the opening cysteine and the closing phenylalanine or tryptophan. A D gene is named only where the DNA matches it firmly. Not all rows give a size; the values are once, few, many and, for expanded clones, a class.

v_gene: TRBV24-1
d_gene: TRBD1
abundance: .
j_gene: TRBJ1-5
CDR3aa: CATRHRGPWVWPQHF
CDR3nt: TGTGCCACCAGGCACAGGGGGCCTTGGGTTTGGCCCCAGCATTTT

v_gene: TRBV4-2
d_gene: TRBD2
abundance: .
j_gene: TRBJ2-1
CDR3aa: CASSQEPSGGYNEQFF
CDR3nt: TGTGCCAGCAGCCAAGAGCCTAGCGGGGGTTACAATGAGCAGTTCTTC

v_gene: TRBV5-1
d_gene: TRBD1
abundance: .
j_gene: TRBJ1-1
CDR3aa: CASSPQGSSVNTEAFF
CDR3nt: TGCGCCAGCAGCCCACAGGGGAGTAGTGTGAACACTGAAGCTTTCTTT

v_gene: TRBV5-4
d_gene: TRBD1
abundance: .
j_gene: TRBJ2-1
CDR3aa: CASSITGTGIPHEQFF
CDR3nt: TGTGCCAGCAGTATTACCGGGACAGGGATCCCCCATGAGCAGTTCTTC

v_gene: TRBV5-4
d_gene: .
abundance: .
j_gene: TRBJ2-1
CDR3aa: CASSLGQSIYNEQFF
CDR3nt: TGTGCCAGCAGCTTGGGCCAGTCGATTTACAATGAGCAGTTCTTC

v_gene: TRBV2
d_gene: .
abundance: .
j_gene: TRBJ1-1
CDR3aa: CASSSGVQNTEAFF
CDR3nt: TGTGCCAGCAGTAGCGGGGTACAGAACACTGAAGCTTTCTTT

v_gene: TRBV3-1/TRBV3-2
d_gene: .
abundance: .
j_gene: TRBJ2-7
CDR3aa: CASSQVSLGHLSYEQYF
CDR3nt: TGTGCCAGCAGCCAAGTTTCGTTGGGTCACCTCTCCTACGAGCAGTACTTC

v_gene: TRBV2
d_gene: TRBD1
abundance: .
j_gene: TRBJ2-3
CDR3aa: CASRGQGITAQYF
CDR3nt: TGTGCCAGCAGGGGACAGGGTATCACCGCGCAGTATTTT

v_gene: TRBV9
d_gene: .
abundance: .
j_gene: TRBJ2-2
CDR3aa: CASSAEGAGELFF
CDR3nt: TGTGCCAGCAGCGCTGAGGGGGCCGGGGAGCTGTTTTTT

v_gene: TRBV2
d_gene: .
abundance: .
j_gene: TRBJ1-4
CDR3aa: CASGHREGSEKLFF
CDR3nt: TGTGCCAGCGGTCACAGGGAGGGTAGTGAAAAACTGTTTTTT

v_gene: TRBV3-1/TRBV3-2
d_gene: TRBD1
abundance: .
j_gene: TRBJ1-6
CDR3aa: CASSTRGGQINSPLHF
CDR3nt: TGTGCCAGCAGCACTCGGGGGGGACAGATCAATTCACCCCTCCACTTT

v_gene: TRBV19
d_gene: .
abundance: .
j_gene: TRBJ1-2
CDR3aa: CASSHVGGFSDYTF
CDR3nt: TGTGCCAGTAGTCACGTTGGGGGGTTCTCTGACTACACCTTC

v_gene: TRBV6-1
d_gene: .
abundance: few
j_gene: TRBJ1-1
CDR3aa: CASSEGSGVTEAFF
CDR3nt: TGTGCCAGCAGTGAAGGGTCAGGGGTCACTGAAGCTTTCTTT

v_gene: TRBV30
d_gene: .
abundance: .
j_gene: TRBJ1-6
CDR3aa: CAWSVMRSPLHF
CDR3nt: TGTGCCTGGAGTGTAATGAGGTCACCCCTCCACTTT

v_gene: TRBV13
d_gene: .
abundance: .
j_gene: TRBJ2-7
CDR3aa: CASRHLGGAEQYF
CDR3nt: TGTGCCAGCAGGCACCTCGGCGGTGCCGAGCAGTACTTC

v_gene: TRBV3-1/TRBV3-2
d_gene: TRBD1
abundance: .
j_gene: TRBJ2-1
CDR3aa: CASSHRQGEQFF
CDR3nt: TGTGCCAGCAGCCACAGACAGGGTGAGCAGTTCTTC

v_gene: TRBV5-1
d_gene: TRBD1
abundance: .
j_gene: TRBJ1-6
CDR3aa: CASHPGGGGYNSPLHF
CDR3nt: TGCGCCAGCCACCCTGGAGGGGGCGGCTATAATTCACCCCTCCACTTT

v_gene: TRBV5-1
d_gene: TRBD1
abundance: few
j_gene: TRBJ1-2
CDR3aa: CASSLTAGGGYGYTF
CDR3nt: TGCGCCAGCAGCTTGACGGCAGGGGGCGGCTATGGCTACACCTTC

v_gene: TRBV19
d_gene: .
abundance: .
j_gene: TRBJ1-5
CDR3aa: CASSGMGNQPQHF
CDR3nt: TGTGCCAGTAGCGGGATGGGAAATCAGCCCCAGCATTTT

v_gene: TRBV6-1
d_gene: .
abundance: .
j_gene: TRBJ2-4
CDR3aa: CASSEIGLAKNIQYF
CDR3nt: TGTGCCAGCAGTGAAATAGGACTAGCCAAAAACATTCAGTACTTC

v_gene: TRBV15
d_gene: .
abundance: .
j_gene: TRBJ1-1
CDR3aa: CATSYGRQNTEAFF
CDR3nt: TGTGCCACCAGTTACGGACGGCAGAACACTGAAGCTTTCTTT

v_gene: TRBV29-1
d_gene: TRBD2
abundance: .
j_gene: TRBJ2-1
CDR3aa: CSVEKGLATYNEQFF
CDR3nt: TGCAGCGTTGAAAAAGGACTAGCGACCTACAATGAGCAGTTCTTC

v_gene: TRBV12-3/TRBV12-4
d_gene: .
abundance: few
j_gene: TRBJ1-1
CDR3aa: CASSRGVTEAFF
CDR3nt: TGTGCCAGCAGCCGTGGTGTAACTGAAGCTTTCTTT

v_gene: TRBV14
d_gene: .
abundance: .
j_gene: TRBJ1-2
CDR3aa: CASSQAGLWWRRAGYTF
CDR3nt: TGTGCCAGCAGCCAAGCAGGGCTTTGGTGGCGAAGGGCTGGCTACACCTTC

v_gene: TRBV5-5
d_gene: TRBD1
abundance: .
j_gene: TRBJ2-5
CDR3aa: CASTLGQGVRETQYF
CDR3nt: TGTGCCAGCACCCTAGGACAGGGGGTCCGCGAGACCCAGTACTTC

v_gene: TRBV7-2
d_gene: TRBD2
abundance: once
j_gene: TRBJ2-1
CDR3aa: CASSLATTSGYNEQFF
CDR3nt: TGTGCCAGCAGCTTAGCGACGACTAGCGGATACAATGAGCAGTTCTTC

v_gene: TRBV5-1
d_gene: TRBD1
abundance: few
j_gene: TRBJ1-1
CDR3aa: CASSLVVRGHTEAFF
CDR3nt: TGCGCCAGCAGCTTGGTCGTCAGGGGGCACACTGAAGCTTTCTTT

v_gene: TRBV3-1/TRBV3-2
d_gene: TRBD2
abundance: once
j_gene: TRBJ2-1
CDR3aa: CASSQGGGRANEQFF
CDR3nt: TGTGCCAGCAGCCAAGGCGGCGGGAGGGCCAATGAGCAGTTCTTC

v_gene: TRBV11-3
d_gene: TRBD2
abundance: .
j_gene: TRBJ2-5
CDR3aa: CASSLGLAGGPMQETQYF
CDR3nt: TGTGCCAGCAGCCTAGGACTAGCGGGAGGGCCGATGCAAGAGACCCAGTACTTC

v_gene: TRBV3-1/TRBV3-2
d_gene: .
abundance: once
j_gene: TRBJ1-1
CDR3aa: CASSQGAGHAEAFF
CDR3nt: TGTGCCAGCAGCCAAGGGGCAGGACACGCTGAAGCTTTCTTT

v_gene: TRBV9
d_gene: .
abundance: .
j_gene: TRBJ1-6
CDR3aa: CASSVGLSPNSPLHF
CDR3nt: TGTGCCAGCAGCGTAGGGTTATCCCCTAATTCACCCCTCCACTTT

v_gene: TRBV7-9
d_gene: TRBD2
abundance: .
j_gene: TRBJ2-1
CDR3aa: CASSPPGLAGDEQFF
CDR3nt: TGTGCCAGCAGCCCTCCGGGACTAGCGGGAGATGAGCAGTTCTTC

v_gene: TRBV7-9
d_gene: TRBD2
abundance: .
j_gene: TRBJ2-2
CDR3aa: CASSLSGGLDTGELFF
CDR3nt: TGTGCCAGCAGCTTATCGGGGGGATTGGACACCGGGGAGCTGTTTTTT

v_gene: TRBV5-1
d_gene: .
abundance: few
j_gene: TRBJ2-1
CDR3aa: CASSLGPENNEQFF
CDR3nt: TGCGCCAGCAGCTTGGGCCCGGAGAACAATGAGCAGTTCTTC

v_gene: TRBV30
d_gene: TRBD1
abundance: .
j_gene: TRBJ1-1
CDR3aa: CAWCPGQGAEAFF
CDR3nt: TGTGCCTGGTGTCCCGGACAGGGGGCTGAAGCTTTCTTT

v_gene: TRBV23-1
d_gene: .
abundance: .
j_gene: TRBJ1-1
CDR3aa: CASSHVGTHPPLGTEAFF
CDR3nt: TGCGCCAGCAGTCACGTCGGGACCCATCCCCCCCTCGGAACTGAAGCTTTCTTT

v_gene: TRBV3-1/TRBV3-2
d_gene: .
abundance: .
j_gene: TRBJ1-3
CDR3aa: CASSQDQGTYSGNTIYF
CDR3nt: TGTGCCAGCAGCCAAGATCAGGGGACATACTCTGGAAACACCATATATTTT

v_gene: TRBV24-1
d_gene: TRBD1
abundance: .
j_gene: TRBJ1-5
CDR3aa: CATSEGGTGYSNQPQHF
CDR3nt: TGTGCCACCAGTGAGGGAGGGACAGGCTATAGCAATCAGCCCCAGCATTTT

v_gene: TRBV19
d_gene: .
abundance: .
j_gene: TRBJ2-3
CDR3aa: CASSVSWGADTQYF
CDR3nt: TGTGCCAGTAGTGTCTCATGGGGGGCGGATACGCAGTATTTT

v_gene: TRBV9
d_gene: .
abundance: .
j_gene: TRBJ2-1
CDR3aa: CASSGTGSGEQFF
CDR3nt: TGTGCCAGCAGCGGAACAGGGTCCGGGGAGCAGTTCTTC

v_gene: TRBV5-1
d_gene: TRBD1
abundance: .
j_gene: TRBJ2-5
CDR3aa: CASSLGAPPGQGALLETQYF
CDR3nt: TGCGCCAGCAGCTTGGGGGCTCCCCCGGGACAGGGGGCTTTATTAGAGACCCAGTACTTC

v_gene: TRBV7-9
d_gene: .
abundance: once
j_gene: TRBJ2-7
CDR3aa: CASSLADREQYF
CDR3nt: TGTGCCAGCAGCTTAGCCGATCGCGAGCAGTACTTC

v_gene: TRBV3-1/TRBV3-2
d_gene: TRBD1
abundance: few
j_gene: TRBJ1-6
CDR3aa: CASSQDTWDRNSPLHF
CDR3nt: TGTGCCAGCAGCCAAGATACGTGGGACAGAAATTCACCCCTCCACTTT

v_gene: TRBV28
d_gene: TRBD2
abundance: .
j_gene: TRBJ2-7
CDR3aa: CASSFRLAGFREQYF
CDR3nt: TGTGCCAGCAGTTTCAGACTAGCGGGTTTTCGGGAGCAGTACTTC

v_gene: TRBV29-1
d_gene: TRBD2
abundance: .
j_gene: TRBJ2-5
CDR3aa: CSVSRAGVGETQYF
CDR3nt: TGCAGCGTCTCCCGGGCGGGGGTCGGTGAGACCCAGTACTTC

v_gene: TRBV7-6
d_gene: .
abundance: .
j_gene: TRBJ2-7
CDR3aa: CASSSGPADSYEQYF
CDR3nt: TGTGCCAGCAGCTCGGGCCCAGCGGACTCCTACGAGCAGTACTTC

v_gene: TRBV7-9
d_gene: TRBD2
abundance: .
j_gene: TRBJ2-3
CDR3aa: CASSSRGGTSNPTDTQYF
CDR3nt: TGCGCCAGCAGCTCCCGGGGGGGGACCTCAAATCCGACAGATACGCAGTATTTT

v_gene: TRBV5-1
d_gene: .
abundance: .
j_gene: TRBJ1-1
CDR3aa: CASSLAGRGWNTEAFF
CDR3nt: TGCGCCAGCAGCTTGGCAGGCAGGGGATGGAACACTGAAGCTTTCTTT

v_gene: TRBV4-1
d_gene: .
abundance: .
j_gene: TRBJ2-7
CDR3aa: CASSHLAESSYEQYF
CDR3nt: TGCGCCAGCAGCCACTTAGCGGAGAGCTCCTACGAGCAGTACTTC

v_gene: TRBV6-2/TRBV6-3
d_gene: TRBD2
abundance: few
j_gene: TRBJ2-3
CDR3aa: CASSPRGGGDTQYF
CDR3nt: TGTGCCAGCAGTCCGCGGGGGGGCGGAGATACGCAGTATTTT

v_gene: TRBV11-3
d_gene: TRBD2
abundance: .
j_gene: TRBJ2-1
CDR3aa: CASSLEGGPQEQFF
CDR3nt: TGTGCCAGCAGCTTAGAGGGAGGGCCCCAAGAGCAGTTCTTC

v_gene: TRBV5-1
d_gene: .
abundance: .
j_gene: TRBJ1-1
CDR3aa: CASSLVGDTEAFF
CDR3nt: TGCGCCAGCAGCTTAGTAGGGGACACTGAAGCTTTCTTT

v_gene: TRBV5-1
d_gene: .
abundance: .
j_gene: TRBJ2-1
CDR3aa: CASSFIGNNEQFF
CDR3nt: TGCGCCAGCAGCTTTATCGGGAACAATGAGCAGTTCTTC

v_gene: TRBV24-1
d_gene: .
abundance: .
j_gene: TRBJ2-2
CDR3aa: CATSEGRNTGELFF
CDR3nt: TGTGCCACCAGTGAGGGCAGGAACACCGGGGAGCTGTTTTTT

v_gene: TRBV3-1/TRBV3-2
d_gene: .
abundance: .
j_gene: TRBJ1-2
CDR3aa: CASNSNHRGMDGYTF
CDR3nt: TGTGCCAGCAATTCTAACCACCGAGGGATGGATGGCTACACCTTC

v_gene: TRBV7-2
d_gene: .
abundance: .
j_gene: TRBJ2-1
CDR3aa: CASSLSSSYNEQFF
CDR3nt: TGTGCCAGCAGCTTATCAAGCTCCTACAATGAGCAGTTCTTC

v_gene: TRBV19
d_gene: .
abundance: .
j_gene: TRBJ2-1
CDR3aa: CASSPDRWTGYLSSYNEQFF
CDR3nt: TGTGCCAGTAGTCCAGACCGGTGGACGGGATATCTAAGCTCCTACAATGAGCAGTTCTTC

v_gene: TRBV5-6
d_gene: .
abundance: .
j_gene: TRBJ2-5
CDR3aa: CASSLQQQETQYF
CDR3nt: TGTGCCAGCAGCTTGCAACAGCAAGAGACCCAGTACTTC